Here is one T cell receptor (beta chain) with its context. These data belong to a study of memory CD8 T cells in hepatitis C reinfection. Study-level information: A positive HCV RNA test after two negatives ≥60 days apart defined reinfection. Pre-reinfection samples were taken 55 to 20 weeks before detection.

Germline CDR1 MNHEY, CDR2 SVGAGI. The junction had 10 bases not matched to a gene; V was cut back by 6 bases and J by 5 bases. The CDR3 contains 14 residues. Specified time point: pre-reinfection, 55 to 20 weeks before reinfection detection. No in vitro expansion preceded TCR sequencing of the sorted cells. At all three reinfection time points, viable CD3+ CD8+ CD45RO- cells from a couple of donors served as controls. Generated by immunoSEQ multiplex PCR, the TCRdb table keeps only in-frame clones and is missing some. The sample yields approximately 51,000 clones, roughly 89% seen once. This TCR was recovered from a man aged 18 to 29 with hepatitis C virus infection. The V call is TRBV6-5, the J call TRBJ2-7, with 7 positions matching TRBD1. The sequenced sample was naive CD8+ T cells sorted from blood. The CDR3 nucleotides are TGTGCCAGCAGCCACGGACAGGTTGCAAACGAGCAGTACTTC. As protein: CASSHGQVANEQYF.